Given below is one T cell receptor beta chain in context. Its antigen is undetermined. The PCR contained 60 Vbeta and 13 Jbeta primers. The method was immunoSEQ multiplex PCR; TCRdb's version includes in-frame clones alone and lacks a portion of them. In the table there are under 250,000 clones, 80% to 85% of which are singletons. Germline V lookup: CDR1 MNHEY, CDR2 SVGAGI. The CDR3 consists of 15 residues. Germline trimming cut 2 bases from V and 7 bases from J; bases unmatched to any gene: 6. This entry comes from a study of cytomegalovirus exposure and HLA in healthy donors. For the study at large: An earlier analysis identified fewer than 130 million unique TCR beta sequences in approximately 170 million T cells.

Study-level findings and limits: The authors listed over 150 TCR beta chains as cytomegalovirus-associated. Analyses of presence/absence relied on an assumption of roughly uniform sequencing depth across donors.

The chain has TRBV6-5 and TRBJ2-7; 12 bases line up with TRBD2. Sequenced material: PBMCs. This TCR was sampled from a woman aged 55-70 years in good health and CMV-seropositive. The CDR3: CASSYRTSGTGEQYF. CDR3 nucleotide sequence: TGTGCCAGCAGTTACCGGACTAGCGGGACGGGTGAGCAGTACTTC.